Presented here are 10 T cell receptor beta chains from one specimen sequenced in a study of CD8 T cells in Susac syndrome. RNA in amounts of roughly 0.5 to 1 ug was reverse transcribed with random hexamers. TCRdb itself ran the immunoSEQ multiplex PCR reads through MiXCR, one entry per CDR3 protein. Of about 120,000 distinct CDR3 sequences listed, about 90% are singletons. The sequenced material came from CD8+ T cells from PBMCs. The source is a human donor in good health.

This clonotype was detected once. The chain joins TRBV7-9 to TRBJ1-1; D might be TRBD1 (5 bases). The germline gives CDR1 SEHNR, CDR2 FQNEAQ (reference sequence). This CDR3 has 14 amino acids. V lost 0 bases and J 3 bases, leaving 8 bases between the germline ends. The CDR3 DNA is TGTGCCAGCAGCTTAGCGCGGGGGTACACTGAAGCTTTCTTT. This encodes CASSLARGYTEAFF.

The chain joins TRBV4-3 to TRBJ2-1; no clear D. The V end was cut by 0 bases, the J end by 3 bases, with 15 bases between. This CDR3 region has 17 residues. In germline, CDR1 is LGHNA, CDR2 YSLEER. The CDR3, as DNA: TGCGCCAGCAGCCAAGACGTCCGCCCGACCCTCTACAATGAGCAGTTCTTC. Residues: CASSQDVRPTLYNEQFF.

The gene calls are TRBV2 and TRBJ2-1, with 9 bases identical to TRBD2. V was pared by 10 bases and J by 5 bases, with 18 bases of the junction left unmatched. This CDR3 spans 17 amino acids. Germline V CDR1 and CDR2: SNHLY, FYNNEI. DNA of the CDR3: TGTGCCACGTTCTCCGCGGGAGGGCCGGCTGGTAACAATGAGCAGTTCTTC. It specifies CATFSAGGPAGNNEQFF. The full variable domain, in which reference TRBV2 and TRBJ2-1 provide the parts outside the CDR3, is EPEVTQTPSHQVTQMGQEVILRCVPISNHLYFYWYRQILGQKVEFLVSFYNNEISEKSEIFDDQFSVERPDGSNFTLKIRSTKLEDSAMYFCATFSAGGPAGNNEQFFGPGTRLTVL.

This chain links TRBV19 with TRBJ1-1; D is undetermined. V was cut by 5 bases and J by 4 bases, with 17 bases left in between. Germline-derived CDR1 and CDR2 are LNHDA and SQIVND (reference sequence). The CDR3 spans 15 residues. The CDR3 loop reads CASSQSTAAGTEAFF. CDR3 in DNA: TGTGCCAGTAGTCAGTCGACGGCGGCCGGCACTGAAGCTTTCTTT.

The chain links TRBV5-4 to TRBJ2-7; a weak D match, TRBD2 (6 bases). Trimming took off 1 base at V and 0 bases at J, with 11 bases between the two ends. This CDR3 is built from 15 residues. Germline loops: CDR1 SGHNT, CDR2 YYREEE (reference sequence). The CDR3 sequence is CASSLLIGSSYEQYF. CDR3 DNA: TGTGCCAGCAGCTTGCTGATCGGGAGCTCCTACGAGCAGTACTTC. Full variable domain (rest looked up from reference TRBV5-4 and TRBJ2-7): ETGVTQSPTHLIKTRGQQVTLRCSSQSGHNTVSWYQQALGQGPQFIFQYYREEENGRGNFPPRFSGLQFPNYSSELNVNALELDDSALYLCASSLLIGSSYEQYFGPGTRLTVT.

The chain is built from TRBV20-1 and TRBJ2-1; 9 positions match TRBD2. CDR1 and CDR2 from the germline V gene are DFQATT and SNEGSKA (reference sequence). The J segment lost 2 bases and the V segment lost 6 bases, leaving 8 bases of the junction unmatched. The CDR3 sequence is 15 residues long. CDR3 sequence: CSAGRPSGTYNEQFF. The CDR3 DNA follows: TGCAGTGCGGGGAGGCCTAGCGGGACCTACAATGAGCAGTTCTTC.

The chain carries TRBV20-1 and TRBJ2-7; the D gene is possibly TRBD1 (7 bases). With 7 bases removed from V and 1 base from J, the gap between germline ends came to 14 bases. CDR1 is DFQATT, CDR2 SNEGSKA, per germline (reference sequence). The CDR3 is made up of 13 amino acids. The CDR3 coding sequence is TGCAGTGTCGACAGGGACTCATCCTACGAGCAGTACTTC. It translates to CSVDRDSSYEQYF.

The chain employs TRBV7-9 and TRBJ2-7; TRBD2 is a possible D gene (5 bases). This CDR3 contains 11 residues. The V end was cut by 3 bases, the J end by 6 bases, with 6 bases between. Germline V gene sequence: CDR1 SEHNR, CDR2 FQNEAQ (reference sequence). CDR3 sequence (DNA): TGTGCCAGCAGCTTCCGGGGCGAGCAGTACTTC. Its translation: CASSFRGEQYF.

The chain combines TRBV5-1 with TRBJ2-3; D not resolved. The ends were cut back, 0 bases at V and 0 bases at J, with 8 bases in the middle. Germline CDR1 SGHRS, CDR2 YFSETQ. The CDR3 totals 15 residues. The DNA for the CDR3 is TGCGCCAGCAGCTTGGACGGAACTAGCACAGATACGCAGTATTTT. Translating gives CASSLDGTSTDTQYF.

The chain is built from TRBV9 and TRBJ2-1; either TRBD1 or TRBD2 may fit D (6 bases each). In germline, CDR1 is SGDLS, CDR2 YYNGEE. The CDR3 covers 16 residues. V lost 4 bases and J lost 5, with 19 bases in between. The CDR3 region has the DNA TGTGCCAGCAGCAACCTCGGGGGCACCTTTAACAATGAGCAGTTCTTC. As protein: CASSNLGGTFNNEQFF. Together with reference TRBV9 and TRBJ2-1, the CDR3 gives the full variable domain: DSGVTQTPKHLITATGQRVTLRCSPRSGDLSVYWYQQSLDQGLQFLIQYYNGEERAKGNILERFSAQQFPDLHSELNLSSLELGDSALYFCASSNLGGTFNNEQFFGPGTRLTVL.